These 24 T cell receptor beta chains share one sample of origin, sequenced in a study of T-cell memory formation after mild COVID-19. TCRdb reanalysed the 5' RACE reads using MiXCR and keeps one entry per CDR3 protein. The sample has 55,000 to 70,000 distinct CDR3 sequences; roughly 26% are singletons. The sample comprised PBMCs or a T cell subset sorted from them (not recorded which). These receptor sequences come from a young man who had mild COVID-19 (a few samples of this study predate the infection). Cell type and time point are not known.

The chain joins TRBV7-9 to TRBJ1-1; TRBD1 aligns across 7 bases. Trimming removed 3 bases from V and 4 bases from J; junction bases left unmatched: 5. The CDR3 sequence is 14 residues long. From germline, CDR1 is SEHNR and CDR2 FQNEAQ (reference sequence). CDR3: CASSLTGQGTEAFF. The CDR3 DNA reads as TGTGCCAGCAGCTTGACAGGGCAGGGCACTGAAGCTTTCTTT.

This clonotype came up a few times. This sequence joins TRBV4-2 and TRBJ2-3; D unresolved. The CDR3 has 16 amino acids. CDR1 and CDR2 (germline): LGHNA, YNFKEQ. V lost 0 bases and J 2 bases, leaving 12 bases between the germline ends. The CDR3 DNA reads TGTGCCAGCAGCCAAGATCAACTCCTTTACACAGATACGCAGTATTTT. It is translated as CASSQDQLLYTDTQYF.

This clonotype was detected a few times. The J gene is TRBJ2-7, the V gene TRBV7-9; 7 bases align to TRBD2. This CDR3 is built from 16 residues. J lost 3 bases, V lost 0 bases, and 8 bases had no gene match. The V gene's germline CDR1 is SEHNR and CDR2 FQNEAQ (reference sequence). CDR3 DNA sequence: TGTGCCAGCAGCTTAGCCAGGGCTAGCGGACTCTACGAGCAGTACTTC. Its protein product is CASSLARASGLYEQYF.

This chain uses TRBV20-1 with TRBJ1-5; D ambiguous. Germline V gene lookup returns CDR1 DFQATT and CDR2 SNEGSKA (reference sequence). The CDR3 has 13 amino acids. V was shortened by 6 bases and J by 4 bases, with 13 bases between the two germline ends. CDR3 nucleotides: TGCAGTGCCCGGACGGAGCCTAATCAGCCCCAGCATTTT. Protein: CSARTEPNQPQHF.

This clonotype was seen just once. The chain combines TRBV15 with TRBJ2-7; 9 bases are a match to TRBD1. The germline gives CDR1 LNHNV, CDR2 YYDKDF (reference sequence). J lost 7 bases, V lost 0 bases, and 7 bases had no gene match. The CDR3 loop spans 15 amino acids. The DNA of the CDR3 is TGTGCCACCAGCAGAGATCGGGGACAGGGCCTGGAGCAGTACGTC. Translating it yields CATSRDRGQGLEQYV.

The chain is built from TRBV4-3 and TRBJ2-3; possibly TRBD1 for D (5 bases). The CDR3 runs 15 residues. Germline V gene lookup returns CDR1 LGHNA and CDR2 YSLEER. V lost 7 bases and J lost 0, with 14 bases in between. The CDR3 here is CASTPDRSSTDTQYF. CDR3 in DNA: TGCGCCAGCACCCCAGACAGATCTAGCACAGATACGCAGTATTTT.

In its sample, this clonotype was seen a few times. The chain employs TRBV7-9 and TRBJ2-7, with 7 bases lining up with TRBD2. This CDR3 region has 12 residues. Germline V CDR1 and CDR2: SEHNR, FQNEAQ (reference sequence). Germline trimming cut 5 bases from V and 6 bases from J; bases unmatched to any gene: 4. The CDR3 coding sequence is TGTGCCAGCAGCCAGGGAGGGCTCGAGCAGTACGTC. Translated, it gives CASSQGGLEQYV.

V gene TRBV7-3 combines with J gene TRBJ2-3; the D call may be TRBD1 or TRBD2 (5 bases each). V dropped 5 bases and J dropped 4 bases, with 13 bases sitting between them. CDR1 and CDR2 from the germline V gene are SGHTA and FQGTGA. The CDR3 totals 14 residues. The CDR3 nucleotides are TGTGCCAGCAGCCTCATTGGGGGACCAGATACGCAGTATTTT. Protein: CASSLIGGPDTQYF.

The chain is built from TRBV4-1 and TRBJ2-1; D unresolved. The length of the CDR3 is 16 residues. The V gene lost 1 base and the J gene lost 0 bases, with 10 bases spanning the gap. CDR1 and CDR2 (germline): MGHRA, YSYEKL. The CDR3 here is CASSQGAQSSYNEQFF. The CDR3 nucleotides are TGCGCCAGCAGCCAAGGGGCGCAGAGCTCCTACAATGAGCAGTTCTTC.

This clonotype was detected only a few times. This chain links TRBV5-1 with TRBJ2-3; D is unresolved. Germline-derived CDR1 and CDR2 are SGHRS and YFSETQ. The CDR3 totals 15 residues. V was trimmed by 3 bases and J by 2 bases, leaving 13 bases between them. The CDR3 DNA follows: TGCGCCAGCAGCTACCGGGCAGAATACACAGATACGCAGTATTTT. Protein sequence: CASSYRAEYTDTQYF.

The chain links TRBV9 to TRBJ2-1, with 15 positions matching TRBD2. After removal of 0 bases from V and 3 bases from J, the junction contained 4 bases not matched to a gene. This CDR3 region has 18 residues. In germline, CDR1 is SGDLS, CDR2 YYNGEE. The CDR3 loop is CASSVGTSGGALYNEQFF. Written as DNA, the CDR3 is TGTGCCAGCAGCGTAGGGACTAGCGGGGGGGCCCTCTACAATGAGCAGTTCTTC.

This clonotype was seen repeatedly, ten times or more. The genes are TRBV4-1 and TRBJ1-5; D uncertain. V shed 0 bases and J shed 4 bases, with 10 bases lying between them. This CDR3 has 15 residues. Germline CDR1 MGHRA, CDR2 YSYEKL. CDR3: CASSQEFGANQPQHF. CDR3 DNA: TGCGCCAGCAGCCAAGAGTTTGGAGCTAATCAGCCCCAGCATTTT.

This chain connects TRBV4-1 to TRBJ2-7; D gene ambiguous. Germline V gene lookup returns CDR1 MGHRA and CDR2 YSYEKL. Trimming removed 0 bases at V and 2 bases at J, with 8 bases between. CDR3 size: 14 residues. The DNA for the CDR3 is TGCGCCAGCAGCCAAGATCGCCAAACCTACGAGCAGTACTTC. This codes for CASSQDRQTYEQYF.

The chain links TRBV3-1 to TRBJ2-5, with 7 bases identical to TRBD2. The CDR3 contains 15 residues. Germline trimming cut 0 bases from V and 5 bases from J; bases unmatched to any gene: 6. The germline gives CDR1 LGHDT, CDR2 YNNKEL (reference sequence). In nucleotides, the CDR3 is TGTGCCAGCAGCCAAGATAGCGGGTCTAAGGAGACCCAGTACTTC. It specifies CASSQDSGSKETQYF.

This sequence joins TRBV10-3 and TRBJ2-3; 7 bases map to TRBD1. CDR1 and CDR2 (germline): ENHRY, SYGVKD. There are 18 residues in the CDR3. J gave up 0 bases and V 5 bases, and 14 bases lay outside the gene matches. Here the CDR3 DNA reads TGTGCCATCAGTACCGTCGGAGACAGGGATTTCAGCACAGATACGCAGTATTTT. Protein product: CAISTVGDRDFSTDTQYF.

The rearrangement links TRBV7-6 to TRBJ2-7; maybe TRBD2 (6 bases). V gave up 5 bases and J gave up 4 bases, with 18 bases separating them. CDR1 and CDR2 (germline): SGHVS, FNYEAQ. This CDR3 region has 15 residues. The CDR3 coding sequence is TGTGCCAGCAGCCAGGGACTCGCCGGGTCGTACGAGCAGTACGTC. Its translation: CASSQGLAGSYEQYV.

This sequence joins TRBV23-1 and TRBJ2-1; 7 bases map to TRBD1. TRBV23-1 belongs to the ORF category, with a function that is uncertain. The CDR3 contains 13 residues. After removal of 10 bases from V and 5 bases from J, the junction contained 8 bases not matched to a gene. CDR3 amino acids: CAIPQQGNNEQFF. CDR3 sequence (DNA): TGCGCCATCCCACAACAGGGGAACAATGAGCAGTTCTTC.

The V call is TRBV10-3, the J call TRBJ2-1; 10 bases are shared with TRBD2. With 6 bases clipped from V and 2 bases from J, the junction kept 1 base outside the gene matches. The CDR3 runs to 14 residues. Germline CDR1 reads ENHRY; CDR2 reads SYGVKD. The CDR3 DNA reads TGTGCCATCAGACTAGCGGGGCCCTACAATGAGCAGTTCTTC. It yields the protein CAIRLAGPYNEQFF.

The gene calls are TRBV7-9 and TRBJ1-1, with D unclear. The length of the CDR3 is 13 residues. From germline, CDR1 is SEHNR and CDR2 FQNEAQ (reference sequence). Between the trimmed V and J ends, which lost 5 bases and 7 bases, there was a span of 14 bases. CDR3 protein: CASSPPLTGEAFF. CDR3 in DNA: TGTGCCAGCAGCCCTCCTTTGACGGGTGAAGCTTTCTTT.

V usage is TRBV27 and J usage is TRBJ1-2; tentative D call: TRBD1 (6 bases). V was cut by 5 bases and J by 8 bases, with 18 bases left in between. The CDR3 runs to 14 residues. CDR1 is MNHEY and CDR2 is SMNVEV in the germline V gene (reference sequence). CDR3 in DNA: TGTGCCAGCAGTCCGCACCCCACAGGGTACGGCTACACCTTC. As protein: CASSPHPTGYGYTF.

The gene calls are TRBV29-1 and TRBJ2-1; 9 bases align to TRBD2. Trimming at V came to 5 bases and at J to 10 bases, leaving 9 bases not matched to a gene. Germline loops: CDR1 SQVTM, CDR2 ANQGSEA. There are 13 residues in the CDR3. CDR3 in amino acids: CSVFRRGGWEQFF. The DNA for the CDR3 is TGCAGCGTTTTCCGGCGGGGGGGATGGGAGCAGTTCTTC.

The J gene is TRBJ2-7, the V gene TRBV4-3, with D perhaps matching TRBD1 (6 bases). The germline gives CDR1 LGHNA, CDR2 YSLEER. CDR3 length: 17 residues. V was clipped by 1 base and J by 0 bases, with 16 bases between them. CDR3 DNA: TGCGCCAGCAGCCAAGTAAAACAGGGCGAAATCTCCTACGAGCAGTACTTC. Encoded protein: CASSQVKQGEISYEQYF.

This clonotype has just a few counts. The chain is built from TRBV6-5 and TRBJ2-3; D gene unclear. The CDR3 extends over 11 amino acids. Trimming removed 2 bases from V and 5 bases from J, with 2 bases in between. Germline V gene lookup returns CDR1 MNHEY and CDR2 SVGAGI. The CDR3, as DNA: TGTGCCAGCAGTTACGGAGATACGCAGTATTTT. It codes for CASSYGDTQYF.

This rearrangement joins TRBV20-1 to TRBJ2-7; 7 nucleotides align to TRBD1. CDR1 is DFQATT and CDR2 is SNEGSKA in the germline V gene (reference sequence). The CDR3 covers 15 residues. The V gene end was trimmed by 3 bases and the J gene end by 6 bases; junction bases not matched to a gene: 14. The CDR3 bases are TGCAGTGCTAGTGGATATAACAGGGGTTCGGGCGAGCAGTACTTC. Encoded protein: CSASGYNRGSGEQYF.